The 23 T cell receptor beta chains below all came from one sample that was sequenced in a study of shared clonotypes between healthy human individuals. Only in-frame clones appear in the TCRdb table, and some are missing; sequencing was by immunoSEQ multiplex PCR. The profile shows 550,000 to 800,000 clones, 74% of them singletons. Sequencing was performed on memory CD4+ T cells sorted from blood. Subset reported: CD45RA-negative fraction. The source of these receptors is a woman aged 25 to 39 in good health.

The rearrangement links TRBV4-2 to TRBJ2-7; 7 positions match TRBD1. Germline-derived CDR1 and CDR2 are LGHNA and YNFKEQ. There are 16 residues in the CDR3. Trimming took 3 bases from V and 3 from J; bases not matched to a gene: 11. The CDR3 bases are TGTGCCAGCAGCCATGCTACGACAGGGCCCGTCTACGAGCAGTACTTC. Translating it yields CASSHATTGPVYEQYF.

This clone occurred a few times. Other DNA sequences in the sample encode the same CDR3. The chain couples TRBV5-1 to TRBJ1-1, with 8 bases lining up with TRBD1. Germline values: CDR1 SGHRS, CDR2 YFSETQ. Trimming removed 4 bases from V and 7 bases from J; junction bases left unmatched: 9. This CDR3 spans 14 amino acids. In DNA form, the CDR3 reads TGCGCCAGCAGCCCAGGAACAGGGGGTCTTGAAGCTTTCTTT. The encoded protein is CASSPGTGGLEAFF.

This clone was recorded only once. This sequence joins TRBV7-3 and TRBJ2-1; D is tentatively TRBD1 or TRBD2 (8 bases each). CDR3 length: 18 amino acids. Per the germline V gene, CDR1 is SGHTA and CDR2 is FQGTGA. V shed 4 bases and J shed 7 bases, with 26 bases lying between them. The CDR3 region is CASSSQGVRAGALNEQFF. CDR3 bases: TGTGCCAGCAGCTCACAGGGGGTCCGAGCGGGAGCTCTAAATGAGCAGTTCTTC.

Only a few counts were recorded for this clone. The chain employs TRBV5-1 and TRBJ2-7; perhaps TRBD1 as D (6 bases). V lost 2 bases to trimming and J lost 5 bases, with 14 bases between them. Germline V CDR1 and CDR2: SGHRS, YFSETQ. The CDR3 covers 14 residues. The CDR3 is CASSFGTHRDEQYF. The CDR3 DNA follows: TGCGCCAGCAGCTTTGGGACACACCGAGACGAGCAGTACTTC.

The V call is TRBV7-9, the J call TRBJ2-2, with a tentative D call TRBD2 (6 bases). In germline, CDR1 is SEHNR, CDR2 FQNEAQ (reference sequence). This CDR3 is 18 amino acids long. V lost 1 base and J lost 4, with 19 bases in between. Here the CDR3 reads CASSLGSLAGGPTGELFF. CDR3 DNA sequence: TGTGCCAGCAGCTTAGGATCCTTAGCCGGAGGGCCCACCGGGGAGCTGTTTTTT.

The chain joins TRBV28 to TRBJ2-7, with 8 bases matching TRBD1. In germline, CDR1 is MDHEN, CDR2 SYDVKM. The CDR3 is made up of 16 amino acids. V dropped 6 bases and J dropped 3; count of bases not matched to a gene: 13. CDR3 sequence reads: CASRTSGTGAFYEQYF. The CDR3 DNA is TGTGCCAGCAGAACTTCCGGGACAGGCGCATTCTACGAGCAGTACTTC. Using reference TRBV28 and TRBJ2-7 for the parts outside the CDR3, the full variable domain is DVKVTQSSRYLVKRTGEKVFLECVQDMDHENMFWYRQDPGLGLRLIYFSYDVKMKEKGDIPEGYSVSREKKERFSLILESASTNQTSMYLCASRTSGTGAFYEQYFGPGTRLTVT.

The rearrangement links TRBV4-2 to TRBJ1-1; 10 nucleotides line up with TRBD1. V lost 0 bases and J lost 3; bases outside the gene matches: 4. CDR3 length equals 16 residues. Germline values: CDR1 LGHNA, CDR2 YNFKEQ. The CDR3: CASSQDAGQGYTEAFF. CDR3 nucleotide sequence: TGTGCCAGCAGCCAAGATGCGGGACAGGGGTACACTGAAGCTTTCTTT.

The J gene is TRBJ2-3, the V gene TRBV19; D possibly uses TRBD1 or TRBD2 (7 bases each). The CDR3 is 16 residues long. Germline V CDR1 and CDR2: LNHDA, SQIVND (reference sequence). Trimming took 7 bases from V and 0 from J, leaving 17 bases between them. CDR3 sequence (DNA): TGTGCCAGTACCACCAGGGGGGGAGAGAGCACAGATACGCAGTATTTT. Amino acid sequence: CASTTRGGESTDTQYF.

V is TRBV11-2 and J is TRBJ1-2, with TRBD1 as a possible D gene (6 bases). Germline V gene data show CDR1 as SGHAT and CDR2 as FQNNGV. This CDR3 has 14 amino acids. Trimming removed 5 bases from V and 0 bases from J, with 10 bases in between. The CDR3 here is CASSAGVSNYGYTF. DNA of the CDR3: TGTGCCAGCAGCGCAGGGGTTTCTAACTATGGCTACACCTTC.

This sequence joins TRBV7-9 and TRBJ1-2, with D unclear. Germline CDR1 is SEHNR and CDR2 is FQNEAQ (reference sequence). This CDR3 contains 14 residues. Trimming stripped 1 base from V and 6 bases from J, with 12 bases between. Here the CDR3 DNA reads TGTGCCAGCAGCTTAGAAGACACCCTCAATGGCTACACCTTC. Protein product: CASSLEDTLNGYTF.

The chain couples TRBV7-9 to TRBJ1-2; D is ambiguous. Germline values: CDR1 SEHNR, CDR2 FQNEAQ (reference sequence). The CDR3 totals 17 residues. Trimming shortened V by 6 bases and J by 3 bases, and 23 bases separated the two germline ends. CDR3 bases: TGTGCCAGCAGTCCCGGGTTAGGGAAAGGATCTTACTATGGCTACACCTTC. Protein sequence: CASSPGLGKGSYYGYTF.

This chain joins TRBV6-1 and TRBJ2-2; 7 positions agree with TRBD1. The CDR3 has 16 residues. The V segment lost 1 base and the J segment 0 bases; nucleotides outside the gene matches: 2. Germline V gene sequence: CDR1 MNHNS, CDR2 SASEGT. This CDR3 reads CASSEGQGANTGELFF. For the CDR3, the DNA is TGTGCCAGCAGTGAAGGACAGGGTGCGAACACCGGGGAGCTGTTTTTT.

The genes are TRBV5-4 and TRBJ2-7, with a possible D match to TRBD1 (5 bases). From germline, CDR1 is SGHNT and CDR2 YYREEE (reference sequence). With 1 base removed from V and 6 bases from J, the gap between germline ends came to 17 bases. The CDR3 runs 15 residues. The CDR3 is CASSLSLGRVAEQYF. The CDR3 coding sequence is TGTGCCAGCAGCTTGTCCCTCGGCAGGGTGGCCGAGCAGTACTTC.

The chain employs TRBV19 and TRBJ1-5; D is possibly TRBD1 (6 bases). V was trimmed by 7 bases and J by 3 bases, leaving 13 bases between them. The CDR3 contains 14 residues. Germline lookup yields CDR1 LNHDA and CDR2 SQIVND (reference sequence). This chain's CDR3 is CASNPTGYNQPQHF. Written as DNA, the CDR3 is TGTGCCAGTAACCCTACAGGGTACAATCAGCCCCAGCATTTT. The full variable domain, with the rest looked up from reference TRBV19 and TRBJ1-5, is DGGITQSPKYLFRKEGQNVTLSCEQNLNHDAMYWYRQDPGQGLRLIYYSQIVNDFQKGDIAEGYSVSREKKESFPLTVTSAQKNPTAFYLCASNPTGYNQPQHFGDGTRLSIL.

The chain uses TRBV5-6 and TRBJ1-2; 10 nucleotides line up with TRBD1. With V trimmed by 2 bases and J by 2 bases, 6 bases remained unmatched. The CDR3 loop spans 16 amino acids. In germline, CDR1 is SGHDT, CDR2 YYEEEE. The DNA of the CDR3 is TGTGCCAGCAGCTTACCGGGACAGGGGCCAAACTATGGCTACACCTTC. This gives the protein CASSLPGQGPNYGYTF.

CDR3 bases: TGTGCCAGCAATTCCGGCGTCTCTGGGGCCAACGTCCTGACTTTC. It is translated as CASNSGVSGANVLTF. The rearrangement joins TRBV28 to TRBJ2-6; no clear D gene. V lost 7 bases, J lost 0 bases, and 10 bases lay in between. CDR1 MDHEN and CDR2 SYDVKM come from the germline V gene. This CDR3 comprises 15 residues.

Of note for this clone: Other DNA sequences in this sample translate to the same CDR3. V is TRBV5-4 and J is TRBJ2-5, with D uncertain. Germline CDR1 is SGHNT and CDR2 is YYREEE (reference sequence). V was shortened by 4 bases and J by 1 base, with 8 bases between the two germline ends. This CDR3 region has 13 residues. As DNA, the CDR3 is TGTGCCAGCAGCCTTGAGAGCCAAGAGACCCAGTACTTC. It is translated as CASSLESQETQYF.

The rearrangement uses TRBV6-5 and TRBJ2-1, with D perhaps TRBD2 (6 bases). Germline V lookup: CDR1 MNHEY, CDR2 SVGAGI. Trimming removed 0 bases at V and 6 bases at J, with 12 bases between. The length of the CDR3 is 15 residues. The CDR3 DNA follows: TGTGCCAGCAGTTACTCGAACCTAGCGTTCAATGAGCAGTTCTTC. Translated, it gives CASSYSNLAFNEQFF.

A remark on this clone: The same CDR3 is also encoded by other DNA sequences in this sample. The CDR3 sequence: CASSPGDRDNYGYTF. CDR3 coding DNA: TGCGCCAGCAGCCCCGGAGATCGGGACAACTATGGCTACACCTTC. The rearrangement links TRBV5-1 to TRBJ1-2; weak D call: TRBD1 (5 bases). V was cut by 4 bases and J by 2 bases, with 15 bases left in between. The germline gives CDR1 SGHRS, CDR2 YFSETQ. The CDR3 consists of 15 residues.

A few counts support this clone. The gene calls are TRBV29-1 and TRBJ2-7; maybe TRBD1 (6 bases). The CDR3 length is 15 residues. Germline V gene lookup returns CDR1 SQVTM and CDR2 ANQGSEA. V was clipped by 6 bases and J by 2 bases, with 20 bases between them. CDR3 in amino acids: CSVGDPGHHPYEQYF. In DNA, the CDR3 is TGCAGCGTGGGGGATCCGGGACACCACCCCTACGAGCAGTACTTC.

Worth noting for this clone: A far bigger clonotype differs at one base, so this is likely a read error. The rearrangement joins TRBV11-1 to TRBJ1-5; no definite D call. The CDR3 is 12 amino acids. V lost 2 bases, J lost 4 bases, and 3 bases lay in between. Per the germline V gene, CDR1 is SGHAT and CDR2 is FQDESV (reference sequence). The CDR3 region is CASSLQNQPQHF. DNA of the CDR3: TGTGCCAGCAGCTTACAGAATCAGCCCCAGCATTTT.

This clone came up a few times. V usage is TRBV19 and J usage is TRBJ2-3; D perhaps matches TRBD2 (6 bases). This CDR3 has 15 amino acids. CDR1 and CDR2 (germline): LNHDA, SQIVND (reference sequence). Trimming removed 3 bases at V and 5 bases at J, with 15 bases between. CDR3 DNA sequence: TGTGCCAGTAGTATGCCCGGAGGGCCGGGAGATACGCAGTATTTT. This gives the protein CASSMPGGPGDTQYF. The full variable domain, in which reference TRBV19 and TRBJ2-3 provide the parts outside the CDR3, is DGGITQSPKYLFRKEGQNVTLSCEQNLNHDAMYWYRQDPGQGLRLIYYSQIVNDFQKGDIAEGYSVSREKKESFPLTVTSAQKNPTAFYLCASSMPGGPGDTQYFGPGTRLTVL.

The rearrangement joins TRBV15 to TRBJ1-4; TRBD1 might be the D (5 bases). The CDR3 consists of 15 residues. Trimming removed 1 base from V and 7 bases from J, with 13 bases in between. Germline V gene lookup returns CDR1 LNHNV and CDR2 YYDKDF (reference sequence). In DNA, the CDR3 is TGTGCCACCAGCAGAGCACAGGCGGGGGGTGAAAAACTGTTTTTT. It yields the protein CATSRAQAGGEKLFF.